The clone carrying this TCR beta chain was counted many times. The data were obtained in a study of metastatic and nonmetastatic thyroid tumors. Across the study: Repertoires from blood and tumor or nodule tissue of malignant and benign thyroid patients were compared.

The germline gives CDR1 SGHVS, CDR2 FNYEAQ. J gave up 4 bases and V 5 bases, and 19 bases lay outside the gene matches. This CDR3 has 18 residues. Per the study methods: The study took CDR3 differences across clinicopathological groups and made a distant-metastasis classifier for papillary thyroid cancer from them. TCRdb re-clonotyped the PCR reads via MiXCR. These V and J calls derive from TCRdb rather than the authors' analysis. The top ten hold around 5.8% of the sample, which has just under 20,000 clones, around a quarter seen once. No patient received treatment before thyroid surgery. The sequencing input was blood. V usage is TRBV7-6 and J usage is TRBJ2-7; 8 nucleotides match TRBD2. This TCR derives from a female donor with papillary thyroid cancer or a benign thyroid nodule (not recorded which). Some clones in this sample may be carry-over from other donors' samples. In nucleotides, the CDR3 is TGTGCCAGCAGCCCCCGGGGGGGAGCGGGAGAGTCGCGGTACGAGCAGTACTTC. Protein: CASSPRGGAGESRYEQYF. Full variable domain (remainder filled in from reference TRBV7-6 and TRBJ2-7): GAGVSQSPRYKVTKRGQDVALRCDPISGHVSLYWYRQALGQGPEFLTYFNYEAQQDKSGLPNDRFSAERPEGSISTLTIQRTEQRDSAMYRCASSPRGGAGESRYEQYFGPGTRLTVT.